Listed here are 19 T cell receptor beta chains from one sample, sequenced in a study of T cell repertoires in cytomegalovirus infection. No antigen is known for these receptors. TCRdb reanalysed the reads using MiXCR and keeps one entry per CDR3 protein. The sample carries 700,000 to 850,000 distinct CDR3 sequences, around a third recorded once. The specimen comprised cultured CD8+ T cells from PBMCs, sampled from culture after CMV antigen stimulation. These receptors were obtained from a human donor in good health (CMV status not recorded). Some clones in this sample may be carry-over from other donors' samples.

This chain links TRBV7-6 with TRBJ2-2; D is undetermined. Germline V gives CDR1 SGHVS, CDR2 FNYEAQ. Trimming cost V 1 base and J 0 bases, with 9 bases left between them. This CDR3 has 16 residues. DNA of the CDR3: TGTGCCAGCAGCTTAGTGCAGACCGCGAACACCGGGGAGCTGTTTTTT. Translated, it gives CASSLVQTANTGELFF.

J is TRBJ2-1 and V is TRBV24-1, with TRBD1 matching 7 bases. V shed 0 bases, J shed 8 bases, and the junction held 6 bases outside the gene matches. The V gene's germline CDR1 is KGHDR and CDR2 SFDVKD. The CDR3 spans 15 residues. The CDR3 region has the DNA TGTGCCACCAGTGATTTGGAGACAGGGATTGATGAGCAGTTCTTC. This gives the protein CATSDLETGIDEQFF.

This clonotype was seen only a few times. This chain uses TRBV27 with TRBJ1-5; the D gene is possibly TRBD1 (6 bases). The V end was cut by 5 bases, the J end by 7 bases, with 18 bases between. The CDR3 covers 15 residues. CDR1 is MNHEY and CDR2 is SMNVEV in the germline V gene (reference sequence). CDR3 region: CASSPPGTRGQPQHF. In DNA form, the CDR3 reads TGTGCCAGCAGTCCTCCGGGGACAAGGGGCCAGCCCCAGCATTTT.

This clonotype was observed a few times. The chain combines TRBV10-3 with TRBJ2-1; either TRBD1 or TRBD2 may supply D (6 bases each). Trimming shortened V by 1 base and J by 1 base, and 14 bases separated the two germline ends. Looked up from germline, CDR1 is ENHRY and CDR2 is SYGVKD. The CDR3 runs 17 residues. CDR3 in amino acids: CAISEFGGATSYNEQFF. In nucleotides, the CDR3 is TGTGCCATCAGTGAGTTCGGGGGCGCAACTTCCTACAATGAGCAGTTCTTC.

The V and J genes are TRBV27 and TRBJ2-1, with D tentatively TRBD2 (5 bases). This CDR3 is built from 15 residues. CDR1 MNHEY and CDR2 SMNVEV come from the germline V gene (reference sequence). V gave up 6 bases and J gave up 2 bases, with 14 bases separating them. CDR3: CASSTFRAAYNEQFF. The CDR3 DNA follows: TGTGCCAGCAGCACCTTCCGAGCGGCCTACAATGAGCAGTTCTTC.

In this sample, this clonotype turned up a few times. The rearrangement links TRBV5-6 to TRBJ2-3; no reliable D call. Between the trimmed V and J ends, which lost 4 bases and 0 bases, there was a span of 9 bases. Germline CDR1 SGHDT, CDR2 YYEEEE. The CDR3 is 14 residues long. The DNA for the CDR3 is TGTGCCAGCAGCAATTGGGGAAGCACAGATACGCAGTATTTT. This sequence encodes CASSNWGSTDTQYF.

This clonotype has just a few counts. This chain uses TRBV7-2 with TRBJ1-5; 8 bases are shared with TRBD1. The CDR3 length is 15 residues. V dropped 5 bases and J dropped 3; count of bases not matched to a gene: 6. Germline CDR1 reads SGHTA; CDR2 reads FQGNSA. This CDR3 reads CASSPRGLLNQPQHF. The CDR3 bases are TGTGCCAGCAGCCCCAGGGGGCTTCTCAATCAGCCCCAGCATTTT.

This clonotype was counted a single time. This CDR3 reads CVTKTGIHVTYNEQFF. In nucleotides, the CDR3 is TGTGTCACCAAGACAGGGATTCACGTTACCTACAATGAGCAGTTCTTC. This sequence joins TRBV12-3 or TRBV12-4 and TRBJ2-1, with 7 bases fitting TRBD1. The CDR3 runs to 16 residues.

Only a few counts were recorded for this clonotype. The chain uses TRBV19 and TRBJ1-1; D not certain. V lost 3 bases and J lost 0, with 8 bases in between. This CDR3 has 14 residues. Germline V gene lookup returns CDR1 LNHDA and CDR2 SQIVND (reference sequence). This CDR3 is CASSILRLNTEAFF. In nucleotides, the CDR3 is TGTGCCAGTAGTATCCTCAGACTGAACACTGAAGCTTTCTTT. Variable domain in full (rest from reference TRBV19 and TRBJ1-1): DGGITQSPKYLFRKEGQNVTLSCEQNLNHDAMYWYRQDPGQGLRLIYYSQIVNDFQKGDIAEGYSVSREKKESFPLTVTSAQKNPTAFYLCASSILRLNTEAFFGQGTRLTVV.

The chain is built from TRBV7-9 and TRBJ1-1; weak D call: TRBD1 (5 bases). Trimming removed 3 bases from V and 5 bases from J, with 16 bases in between. Germline V lookup: CDR1 SEHNR, CDR2 FQNEAQ (reference sequence). CDR3 length equals 15 residues. CDR3 region: CASSLGLPRETEAFF. Here the CDR3 DNA reads TGTGCCAGCAGCTTGGGACTGCCCCGTGAGACTGAAGCTTTCTTT.

The table lists this clonotype with a few counts. The chain is built from TRBV7-3 and TRBJ2-1; D tentatively reads TRBD1 or TRBD2 (6 bases each). Germline CDR1 reads SGHTA; CDR2 reads FQGTGA. This CDR3 spans 15 amino acids. V shed 4 bases and J shed 3 bases, with 13 bases lying between them. The CDR3 is CASSSTGAHYNEQFF. CDR3 bases: TGTGCCAGCAGCTCTACGGGGGCCCACTACAATGAGCAGTTCTTC.

This clonotype was seen a handful of times. The chain uses TRBV20-1 and TRBJ2-2; maybe TRBD1 (5 bases). Trimming took 3 bases from V and 2 from J, leaving 10 bases between them. CDR3 length: 14 amino acids. The germline gives CDR1 DFQATT, CDR2 SNEGSKA (reference sequence). In nucleotides, the CDR3 is TGCAGTGCTAGCAAACAGGCAAACACCGGGGAGCTGTTTTTT. Translating gives CSASKQANTGELFF.

This chain joins TRBV19 and TRBJ1-5, with unresolved D. The CDR3 sequence is 15 residues long. Germline CDR1 is LNHDA and CDR2 is SQIVND (reference sequence). The V end lost 4 bases, the J end lost 0 bases, and 10 bases lay between the germline ends. CDR3 nucleotides: TGTGCCAGTAGTACCTCTACCGATAGCAATCAGCCCCAGCATTTT. This translates into CASSTSTDSNQPQHF.

J is TRBJ1-6 and V is TRBV12-3 or TRBV12-4; unclear D gene. Between the trimmed V and J ends, which lost 7 bases and 17 bases, there was a span of 27 bases. This CDR3 is 15 amino acids long. This chain's CDR3 is CASTGESGFADVVHF. The CDR3 DNA is TGTGCCAGCACCGGCGAGTCGGGGTTTGCCGATGTAGTCCACTTT.

This clonotype was detected a few times. The V and J genes are TRBV19 and TRBJ2-7; D is tentatively TRBD1 or TRBD2 (5 bases each). Germline V CDR1 and CDR2: LNHDA, SQIVND (reference sequence). This CDR3 is built from 12 residues. V was cut by 1 base and J by 10 bases, with 11 bases left in between. The CDR3 region is CASSIGGTEQYF. The DNA of the CDR3 is TGTGCCAGTAGTATAGGGGGGACCGAACAGTACTTC.

The chain is built from TRBV28 and TRBJ1-5, with TRBD1 as a possible D gene (5 bases). V lost 5 bases, J lost 6 bases, and 11 bases lay in between. CDR3 size: 13 residues. The germline V gene has CDR1 MDHEN and CDR2 SYDVKM. For the CDR3, the DNA is TGTGCCAGCAGTAATACTGGGGGTCAGCCCCAGCATTTT. This encodes CASSNTGGQPQHF.

This clonotype occurred many times. The chain has TRBV12-3 or TRBV12-4 and TRBJ2-1; D remains unclear. V lost 3 bases, J lost 5 bases, and 8 bases lay in between. This CDR3 spans 13 amino acids. In DNA form, the CDR3 reads TGTGCCAGCAGTTTGCGACCTCACAATGAGCAGTTCTTC. Translating it yields CASSLRPHNEQFF.

This clonotype was counted at least ten times. The J gene is TRBJ2-2, the V gene TRBV19; the match to TRBD2 covers 11 bases. CDR3 length equals 19 residues. Germline assignment: CDR1 LNHDA and CDR2 SQIVND (reference sequence). J gave up 0 bases and V 4 bases, and 10 bases lay outside the gene matches. The CDR3 reads CASSKRILAGAANTGELFF. CDR3 DNA sequence: TGTGCCAGTAGTAAAAGGATACTAGCGGGGGCCGCGAACACCGGGGAGCTGTTTTTT. The whole variable domain, remainder taken from reference TRBV19 and TRBJ2-2, is DGGITQSPKYLFRKEGQNVTLSCEQNLNHDAMYWYRQDPGQGLRLIYYSQIVNDFQKGDIAEGYSVSREKKESFPLTVTSAQKNPTAFYLCASSKRILAGAANTGELFFGEGSRLTVL.

This chain links TRBV28 with TRBJ2-1; no clear D gene. V was cut by 8 bases and J by 0 bases, with 14 bases left in between. In germline, CDR1 is MDHEN, CDR2 SYDVKM. The CDR3 loop spans 15 amino acids. In DNA form, the CDR3 reads TGTGCCAGCGGATCATTCTCGAGCTCCTACAATGAGCAGTTCTTC. This gives the protein CASGSFSSSYNEQFF.